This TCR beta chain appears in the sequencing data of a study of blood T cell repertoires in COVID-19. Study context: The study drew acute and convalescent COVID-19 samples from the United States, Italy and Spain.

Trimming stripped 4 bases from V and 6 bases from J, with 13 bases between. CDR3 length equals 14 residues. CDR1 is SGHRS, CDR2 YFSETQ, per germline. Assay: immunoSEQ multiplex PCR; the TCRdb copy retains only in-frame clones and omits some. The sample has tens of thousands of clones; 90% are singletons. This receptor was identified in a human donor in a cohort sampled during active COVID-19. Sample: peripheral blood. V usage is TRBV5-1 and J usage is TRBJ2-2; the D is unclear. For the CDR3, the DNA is TGCGCCAGCAGCCCCCCGTTCGGAGCCGGGGAGCTGTTTTTT. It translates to CASSPPFGAGELFF. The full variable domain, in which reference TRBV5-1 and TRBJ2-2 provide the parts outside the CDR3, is KAGVTQTPRYLIKTRGQQVTLSCSPISGHRSVSWYQQTPGQGLQFLFEYFSETQRNKGNFPGRFSGRQFSNSRSEMNVSTLELGDSALYLCASSPPFGAGELFFGEGSRLTVL.